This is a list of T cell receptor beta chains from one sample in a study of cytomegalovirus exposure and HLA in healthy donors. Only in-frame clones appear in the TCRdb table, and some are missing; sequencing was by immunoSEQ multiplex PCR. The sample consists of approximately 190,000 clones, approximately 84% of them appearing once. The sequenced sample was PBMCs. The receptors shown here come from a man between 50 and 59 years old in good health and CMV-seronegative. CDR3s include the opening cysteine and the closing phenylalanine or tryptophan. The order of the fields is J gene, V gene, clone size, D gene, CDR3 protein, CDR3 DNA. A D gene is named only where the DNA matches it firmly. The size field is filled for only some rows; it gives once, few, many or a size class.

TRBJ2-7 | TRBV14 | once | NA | CASSQARDGGTYF | TGTGCCAGCAGCCAAGCTCGAGACGGGGGTACGTACTTC
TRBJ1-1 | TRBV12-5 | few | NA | CATKGRGIEAFF | TGTGCTACAAAAGGAAGGGGGATAGAAGCTTTCTTT
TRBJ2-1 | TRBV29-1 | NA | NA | CSGTNNEQFF | TGCAGCGGGACTAATAATGAGCAGTTCTTC
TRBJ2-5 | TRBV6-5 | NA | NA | CASSSPAGKTQYF | TGTGCCAGCAGTTCCCCGGCCGGGAAGACCCAGTACTTC
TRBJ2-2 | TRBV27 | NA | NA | CASSPRGLGLFF | TGTGCCAGCAGTCCGAGGGGACTGGGGCTGTTTTTT
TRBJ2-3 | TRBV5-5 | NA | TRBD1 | CASSLGTGRTDTQYF | TGTGCCAGCAGCTTGGGGACAGGGCGGACAGATACGCAGTATTTT
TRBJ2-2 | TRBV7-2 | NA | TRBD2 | CASFRGGNTGELFF | TGTGCCAGCTTTCGCGGGGGGAACACCGGGGAGCTGTTTTTT
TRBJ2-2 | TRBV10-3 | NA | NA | CAIGQGTTNTGELFF | TGTGCCATCGGTCAAGGGACAACGAACACCGGGGAGCTGTTTTTT
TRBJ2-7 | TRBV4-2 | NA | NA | CASSLEKDWDEQYF | TGTGCCAGCAGCCTGGAGAAGGACTGGGACGAGCAGTACTTC
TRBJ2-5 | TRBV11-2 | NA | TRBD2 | CASSFLAGGPLGTQYF | TGTGCCAGCAGCTTTCTAGCGGGGGGTCCCCTAGGGACCCAGTACTTC
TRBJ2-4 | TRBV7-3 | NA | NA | CASSPGAGNIQYF | TGTGCCAGCAGCCCAGGGGCAGGGAACATTCAGTACTTC
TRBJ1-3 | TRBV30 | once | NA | CAWNVRFKGNTIYF | TGTGCCTGGAACGTCAGGTTTAAGGGAAACACCATATATTTT
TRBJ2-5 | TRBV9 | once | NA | CASSRGLLQETQYF | TGTGCCAGCAGCAGAGGCCTCCTCCAAGAGACCCAGTACTTC
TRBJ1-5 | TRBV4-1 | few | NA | CASRRDIGNQPQHF | TGCGCCAGCAGACGGGACATAGGCAATCAGCCCCAGCATTTT
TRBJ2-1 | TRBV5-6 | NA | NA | CASSLMSTYNEQFF | TGTGCCAGCAGCTTGATGAGTACCTACAATGAGCAGTTCTTC
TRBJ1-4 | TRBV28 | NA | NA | CASLEGEKLFF | TGTGCCAGCCTCGAGGGAGAAAAACTGTTTTTT
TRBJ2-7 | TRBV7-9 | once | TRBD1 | CSSSLDRDMREQYF | TGTTCCAGCAGCCTCGACAGGGACATGCGGGAGCAGTACTTC
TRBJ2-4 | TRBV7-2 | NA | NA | CASSLGRSPNIQYF | TGTGCCAGCAGCTTGGGGAGGAGCCCAAACATTCAGTACTTC
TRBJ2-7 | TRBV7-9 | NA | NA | CASSSVTSSGGEQYF | TGTGCCAGCAGCTCAGTGACATCCTCTGGAGGCGAGCAGTACTTC
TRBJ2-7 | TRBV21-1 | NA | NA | CASPRAGGTYEQYF | TGTGCCAGCCCCAGGGCAGGGGGAACCTACGAGCAGTACTTC
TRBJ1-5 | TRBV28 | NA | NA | CASSRGYSNQPQHF | TGTGCCAGCAGCCGAGGTTACAGCAATCAGCCCCAGCATTTT
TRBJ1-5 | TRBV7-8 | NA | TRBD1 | CASSLNIGQGSNQPQHF | TGTGCCAGCAGCCTCAACATCGGACAGGGAAGCAATCAGCCCCAGCATTTT
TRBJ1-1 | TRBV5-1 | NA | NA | CASSRGGRDTEAFF | TGCGCCAGCAGCCGAGGGGGGAGGGACACTGAAGCTTTCTTT
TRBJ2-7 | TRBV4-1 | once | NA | CASSQGGVGSYEQYF | TGCGCCAGCAGCCAAGGGGGGGTTGGATCCTACGAGCAGTACTTC
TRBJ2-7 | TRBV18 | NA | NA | CASSKGSGVRSYEQYF | TGTGCCAGCTCAAAGGGTTCAGGGGTACGCTCCTACGAGCAGTACTTC
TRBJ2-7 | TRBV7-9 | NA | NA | CASNSYRRTPYEQYF | TGTGCCAGCAACTCCTACCGTCGGACTCCTTACGAGCAGTACTTC
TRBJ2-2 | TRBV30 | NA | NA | CAWRQNGELFF | TGTGCCTGGAGGCAGAACGGGGAGCTGTTTTTT
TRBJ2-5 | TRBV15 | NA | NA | CATSAGNQETQYF | TGTGCCACCAGTGCGGGGAACCAAGAGACCCAGTACTTC
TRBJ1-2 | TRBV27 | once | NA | CASSPVDRPNYGYTF | TGTGCCAGCAGCCCAGTTGACAGGCCTAACTATGGCTACACCTTC
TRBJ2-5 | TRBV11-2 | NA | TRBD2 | CASSPWTSGEETQYF | TGTGCCAGCAGCCCCTGGACTAGCGGCGAAGAGACCCAGTACTTC
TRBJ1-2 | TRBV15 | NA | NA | CATSSQGEANYGYTF | TGTGCCACCAGCTCTCAGGGTGAAGCTAACTATGGCTACACCTTC
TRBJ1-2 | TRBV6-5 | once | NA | CASNAGYGYTF | TGTGCCAGCAATGCAGGGTATGGCTACACCTTC
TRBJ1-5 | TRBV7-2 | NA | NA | CASSPRLVSNQPQHF | TGTGCCAGCAGCCCCAGACTGGTTAGCAATCAGCCCCAGCATTTT
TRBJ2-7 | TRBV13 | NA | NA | CASSRGSYEQYF | TGTGCCAGCAGCCGAGGCTCCTACGAGCAGTACTTC
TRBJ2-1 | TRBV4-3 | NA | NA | CASSLSAGDGNEQFF | TGCGCCAGCAGCCTCAGTGCAGGGGACGGTAATGAGCAGTTCTTC
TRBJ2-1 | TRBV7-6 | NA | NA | CASSLGRGMPTYNEQFF | TGTGCCAGCAGCTTAGGGCGAGGGATGCCGACCTACAATGAGCAGTTCTTC
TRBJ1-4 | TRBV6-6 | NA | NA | CASSVQGDNEKLFF | TGTGCCAGCAGCGTACAGGGCGATAATGAAAAACTGTTTTTT
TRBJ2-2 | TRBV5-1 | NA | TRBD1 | CASGPDRGTGELFF | TGCGCCAGCGGACCAGACAGGGGTACCGGGGAGCTGTTTTTT
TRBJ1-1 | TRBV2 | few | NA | CASRYREVAEAFF | TGTGCCAGCAGGTACAGGGAAGTGGCTGAAGCTTTCTTT
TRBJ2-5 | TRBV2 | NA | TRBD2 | CASSTPLAGEETQYF | TGTGCCAGCAGTACCCCACTAGCGGGGGAAGAGACCCAGTACTTC
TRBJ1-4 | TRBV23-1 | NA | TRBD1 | CASSQSVQGQGDTNEKLFF | TGCGCCAGCAGTCAATCGGTCCAGGGACAGGGGGACACTAATGAAAAACTGTTTTTT
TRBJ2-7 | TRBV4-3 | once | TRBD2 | CASSRRTSGGFEQYF | TGCGCCAGCAGCCGACGGACTAGCGGGGGGTTCGAGCAGTACTTC
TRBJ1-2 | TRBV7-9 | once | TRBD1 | CASSLGDRANYYGYTF | TGTGCCAGCAGCTTAGGGGACAGGGCCAACTACTATGGCTACACCTTC
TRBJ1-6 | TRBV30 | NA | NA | CALRSTSGNSPLHF | TGTGCCTTAAGGTCCACATCGGGAAATTCACCCCTCCACTTT
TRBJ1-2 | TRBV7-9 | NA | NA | CASSRGSGYGYTF | TGTGCCAGCAGCAGGGGGTCGGGCTATGGCTACACCTTC
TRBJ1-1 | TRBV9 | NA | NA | CASSVNRADTEAFF | TGTGCCAGCAGCGTAAACAGGGCCGACACTGAAGCTTTCTTT
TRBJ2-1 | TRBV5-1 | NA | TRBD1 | CASSPTGTGGLDEQFF | TGCGCCAGCAGCCCGACCGGGACAGGGGGCTTAGATGAGCAGTTCTTC
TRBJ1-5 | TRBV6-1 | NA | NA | CASSELAGTPQPQHF | TGTGCCAGCAGTGAACTAGCCGGGACACCTCAGCCCCAGCATTTT
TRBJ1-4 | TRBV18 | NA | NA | CASSRARGNEKLFF | TGTGCCAGCTCACGTGCCAGGGGTAATGAAAAACTGTTTTTT
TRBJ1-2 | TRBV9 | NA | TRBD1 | CASSASTGVASYGYTF | TGTGCCAGCAGCGCATCGACAGGGGTTGCCAGCTATGGCTACACCTTC
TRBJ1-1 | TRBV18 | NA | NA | CASSSTGTVNTEAFF | TGTGCCAGCTCATCAACAGGGACGGTGAACACTGAAGCTTTCTTT
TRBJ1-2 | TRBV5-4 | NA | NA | CASRQVDNYGYTF | TGTGCCAGCCGTCAGGTCGATAACTATGGCTACACCTTC
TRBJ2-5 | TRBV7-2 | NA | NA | CASSSLYVLKETQYF | TGTGCCAGCAGCTCCCTATACGTCCTCAAAGAGACCCAGTACTTC
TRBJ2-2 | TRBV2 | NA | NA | CASNPRTANTGELFF | TGTGCCAGCAATCCCCGGACAGCGAACACCGGGGAGCTGTTTTTT
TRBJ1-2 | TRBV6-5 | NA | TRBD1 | CASSYLGQNYGYTF | TGTGCCAGCAGTTACCTGGGACAGAACTATGGCTACACCTTC
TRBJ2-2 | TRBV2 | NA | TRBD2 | CASSDTSGGAYTGELFF | TGTGCCAGCAGCGACACTAGCGGGGGGGCCTACACCGGGGAGCTGTTTTTT
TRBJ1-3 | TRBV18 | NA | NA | CASSPPTSSGNTIYF | TGTGCCAGCTCACCGCCCACCAGCTCTGGAAACACCATATATTTT
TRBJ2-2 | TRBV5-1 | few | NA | CASSLDYTNTGELFF | TGCGCCAGCAGCTTGGACTACACGAACACCGGGGAGCTGTTTTTT
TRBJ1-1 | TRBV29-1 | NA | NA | CSVRGGRLMNTEAFF | TGCAGCGTTCGCGGTGGAAGACTCATGAACACTGAAGCTTTCTTT